The 10 T cell receptor beta chains in this list originate from one sample, sequenced in a study of identical twins. Using its own MiXCR run on the 5' RACE reads, TCRdb lists one record per CDR3 protein. This table has fewer than 650,000 distinct CDR3 sequences, just under 10% appearing once. Another study also made use of these data, one on yellow fever vaccine responses in identical twins.

The sample consisted of PBMCs. The origin of the receptors is a woman under 30 in good health.

This clonotype occurred a few times. J is TRBJ2-7 and V is TRBV10-3; 7 positions agree with TRBD1. CDR1 and CDR2 from the germline V gene are ENHRY and SYGVKD. V dropped 6 bases and J dropped 4; count of bases not matched to a gene: 3. The CDR3 extends over 12 amino acids. Here the CDR3 DNA reads TGTGCCATCAGCGAGACAGGGTACGAGCAGTACTTC. As protein: CAISETGYEQYF.

This clonotype was seen more than once but under ten times. V gene TRBV4-2 combines with J gene TRBJ2-7, with 10 bases aligning to TRBD2. CDR3 length equals 15 residues. Trimming took 4 bases from V and 1 from J; bases not matched to a gene: 4. Germline V gives CDR1 LGHNA, CDR2 YNFKEQ. The DNA of the CDR3 is TGTGCCAGCAGCCCACAACTAGCGGGATCCTACGAGCAGTACTTC. Protein sequence: CASSPQLAGSYEQYF.

The rearrangement links TRBV12-3 or TRBV12-4 to TRBJ1-4; D is perhaps TRBD1 (5 bases). The CDR3 is 13 amino acids. V was cut by 8 bases and J by 3 bases, with 10 bases left in between. The CDR3 region has the DNA TGTGCCAGCCAGGGTGGTTCTAATGAAAAACTGTTTTTT. The encoded protein is CASQGGSNEKLFF.

The V call is TRBV20-1, the J call TRBJ2-7; TRBD2 matches at 11 bases. This CDR3 has 17 residues. The J segment lost 3 bases and the V segment lost 1 base, leaving 11 bases of the junction unmatched. Germline V lookup: CDR1 DFQATT, CDR2 SNEGSKA (reference sequence). For the CDR3, the DNA is TGCAGTGCTAGAGCCTATGGCGGCGGACTAGCGGGCTACGAGCAGTACTTC. Its translation: CSARAYGGGLAGYEQYF.

This clonotype was observed a handful of times. This chain uses TRBV5-6 with TRBJ2-5; D is tentatively TRBD1 or TRBD2 (6 bases each). CDR1 is SGHDT and CDR2 is YYEEEE in the germline V gene. The CDR3 loop spans 16 amino acids. V lost 6 bases to trimming and J lost 2 bases, with 20 bases between them. CDR3 coding DNA: TGTGCCAGCACCCATACGGGGGCCGGAAAACAAGAGACCCAGTACTTC. Translation: CASTHTGAGKQETQYF.

This clonotype occurred a few times. The V call is TRBV7-3, the J call TRBJ2-3; D is perhaps TRBD1 (5 bases). The CDR3 covers 16 residues. From germline, CDR1 is SGHTA and CDR2 FQGTGA. The V and J ends lost 2 bases and 8 bases respectively, with 20 bases between them. CDR3 DNA sequence: TGTGCCAGCAGCTTACCCGGGCAAGGGGCTAGGGGTACGCAGTATTTT. Residues: CASSLPGQGARGTQYF.

This clonotype was counted ten times or more. This chain uses TRBV20-1 with TRBJ2-3; the match to TRBD2 covers 7 bases. Losses at the gene ends were 2 bases for V and 2 bases for J; bases not matched to a gene: 7. Germline V CDR1 and CDR2: DFQATT, SNEGSKA (reference sequence). The CDR3 has 15 amino acids. The DNA of the CDR3 is TGCAGTGCTAGACCATGGGGGGGATTCACAGATACGCAGTATTTT. It specifies CSARPWGGFTDTQYF.

The chain combines TRBV11-2 with TRBJ2-5; TRBD1 is a possible D gene (6 bases). Germline lookup yields CDR1 SGHAT and CDR2 FQNNGV. This CDR3 region has 14 residues. Trimming removed 4 bases at V and 4 bases at J, with 13 bases between. DNA for the CDR3: TGTGCCAGCAGCTGGGACACCTCCGGAGAGACCCAGTACTTC. Protein sequence: CASSWDTSGETQYF.

This clonotype came up a few times. The chain uses TRBV28 and TRBJ2-7; no definite D call. The germline CDR1 and CDR2 sequences are MDHEN and SYDVKM. V lost 3 bases to trimming and J lost 4 bases, with 10 bases between them. The length of the CDR3 is 13 residues. The CDR3 nucleotides read TGTGCCAGCAGTTTGTACACTGGGTACGAGCAGTACTTC. Protein: CASSLYTGYEQYF.

In its sample, this clonotype was seen a few times. The rearrangement uses TRBV7-3 and TRBJ2-1; possibly TRBD1 for D (5 bases). The germline CDR1 and CDR2 sequences are SGHTA and FQGTGA. CDR3 length equals 15 residues. V lost 4 bases, J lost 1 base, and 11 bases lay in between. The CDR3 region is CASSSTGYSYNEQFF. DNA of the CDR3: TGTGCCAGCAGCTCCACAGGATATTCCTACAATGAGCAGTTCTTC.